These 6 T cell receptor beta chains share one sample of origin, sequenced in a study of identical twins' blood T cells. One entry per CDR3 protein results from TCRdb running MiXCR on the 5' RACE reads. The sample carries a few hundred thousand distinct CDR3 sequences, about 28% recorded once. Sequenced: PBMCs. The source is a woman aged 18-49 years in good health.

The J gene is TRBJ2-3, the V gene TRBV5-1, with 10 bases aligning to TRBD2. The length of the CDR3 is 16 residues. The junction had 7 bases not matched to a gene; V was cut back by 0 bases and J by 6 bases. Germline V gives CDR1 SGHRS, CDR2 YFSETQ. CDR3 sequence (DNA): TGCGCCAGCAGCTTGGCTAGCGGGAGTCTCGGGGATACGCAGTATTTT. Translated, it gives CASSLASGSLGDTQYF.

CDR3: CASSYTGARGTEAFF. CDR3 in DNA: TGTGCCAGCAGCTACACAGGGGCTAGAGGGACTGAAGCTTTCTTT. The rearrangement joins TRBV5-5 to TRBJ1-1; TRBD1 matches at 7 bases. In germline, CDR1 is SGHKS, CDR2 YYEKEE (reference sequence). The CDR3 is 15 amino acids. J was trimmed by 5 bases and V by 3 bases; bases with no gene match: 10.

V usage is TRBV5-1 and J usage is TRBJ1-1; D is unclear. Between the trimmed V and J ends, which lost 1 base and 6 bases, there was a span of 13 bases. Looked up from germline, CDR1 is SGHRS and CDR2 is YFSETQ. The CDR3 is 14 residues long. CDR3 coding DNA: TGCGCCAGCAGCTTGACCCTGGGTTTGGCTGAAGCTTTCTTT. Translating it yields CASSLTLGLAEAFF.

The chain uses TRBV19 and TRBJ1-5; D unclear. Deletions cut 2 bases from V and 4 bases from J, with 6 bases between. CDR3 length equals 13 residues. Germline assignment: CDR1 LNHDA and CDR2 SQIVND (reference sequence). The DNA for the CDR3 is TGTGCCAGTAGTATAACAAAGAATCAGCCCCAGCATTTT. This translates into CASSITKNQPQHF.

As to this clonotype: A much larger clone sits a single nucleotide away, making a read error possible. The V call is TRBV5-1, the J call TRBJ2-3, with unresolved D. CDR1 is SGHRS, CDR2 YFSETQ, per germline. The CDR3 runs to 15 residues. Written as DNA, the CDR3 is TGCGCCAGCAGCTTGGCTTGGGGAAGCACAGATACGCGGTATTTT. Translated: CASSLAWGSTDTRYF.

This rearrangement joins TRBV7-2 to TRBJ1-2; no clear D. Germline CDR1 SGHTA, CDR2 FQGNSA. V was trimmed by 5 bases and J by 2 bases, leaving 12 bases between them. The CDR3 is 14 residues long. CDR3: CASSKDRTNYGYTF. The CDR3 DNA reads TGTGCCAGCAGCAAGGACCGTACCAACTATGGCTACACCTTC.